Given below is one T cell receptor beta chain in context. The data are from a study of control samples from healthy donors and cancer patients. V was pared by 0 bases and J by 8 bases, with 17 bases between. Looked up from germline, CDR1 is KGHSH and CDR2 is LQKENI. This CDR3 spans 16 amino acids. Sequenced by immunoSEQ multiplex PCR; TCRdb stores in-frame clones only, minus some. The sample consists of about 64,000 clones, more than 90% of them appearing once. The sample was PBMCs. The TCR comes from a man aged 35-49 years with colorectal cancer. The chain couples TRBV18 to TRBJ2-1; D is unresolved. The CDR3 DNA reads as TGTGCCAGCTCACCACCGTTCCTCCAACGAGTCGATGAGCAGTTCTTC. It yields the protein CASSPPFLQRVDEQFF.